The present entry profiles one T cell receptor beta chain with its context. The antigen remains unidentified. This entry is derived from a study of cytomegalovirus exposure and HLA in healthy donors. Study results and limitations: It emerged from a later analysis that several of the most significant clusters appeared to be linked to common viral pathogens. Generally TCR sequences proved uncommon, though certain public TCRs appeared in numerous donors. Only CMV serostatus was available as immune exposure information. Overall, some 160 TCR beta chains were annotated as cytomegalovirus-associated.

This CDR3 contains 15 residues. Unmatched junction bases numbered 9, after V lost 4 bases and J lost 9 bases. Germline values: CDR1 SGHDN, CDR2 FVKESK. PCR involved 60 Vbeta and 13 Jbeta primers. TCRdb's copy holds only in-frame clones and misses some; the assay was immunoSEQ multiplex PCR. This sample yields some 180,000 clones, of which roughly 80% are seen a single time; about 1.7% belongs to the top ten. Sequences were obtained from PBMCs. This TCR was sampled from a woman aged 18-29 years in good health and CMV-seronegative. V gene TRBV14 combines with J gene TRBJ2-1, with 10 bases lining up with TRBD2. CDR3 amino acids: CASSPVRAGGIEQFF. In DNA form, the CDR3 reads TGTGCCAGCAGCCCCGTTCGAGCGGGAGGGATTGAGCAGTTCTTC.